This T cell receptor beta chain originates from a study of T cell responses to AZD1222 COVID-19 vaccine. Repertoires were generated with immunoSEQ multiplex PCR, while TCRdb's copy carries only in-frame clones and drops some. Among tens of thousands of clones listed, 75% to 95% were seen once. Study-level results: Among the donors, most were white British and more were female, and clonal diversity was possibly underestimated. Spike-specific TCRs gained breadth and depth after people received two AZD1222 doses. Nearly half of unique spike-specific TCRs reportedly avoided B.1.351 and B.1.1.7 mutated regions.

Comments on this clone: Antigen: not known.

Germline V gives CDR1 KGHDR, CDR2 SFDVKD. The CDR3 sequence is 14 residues long. Trimming shortened V by 1 base and J by 6 bases, and 11 bases separated the two germline ends. The clonotype was recovered from an adult in good health. The chain links TRBV24-1 to TRBJ1-2; D unresolved. The sequencing here drew on peripheral blood, taken on day 0 of MenACWY control vaccination. The DNA of the CDR3 is TGTGCCACCAGTGATTTCCGGACCCCCCATGGCTACACCTTC. Residues: CATSDFRTPHGYTF.